These 21 T cell receptor beta chains were sequenced from one sample in a study of early T cells in non-severe SARS-CoV-2 infection. TCRdb analysed the 5' RACE reads with MiXCR anew, one entry per CDR3 protein. The data show tens of thousands of distinct CDR3 sequences, more than 5% seen once. Sequenced: whole blood. The receptors were sampled from an adult who was a healthcare worker with PCR-confirmed SARS-CoV-2 infection or an uninfected control (not recorded which).

This chain connects TRBV20-1 to TRBJ1-4, with a weak D call TRBD1 (6 bases). CDR3 length equals 13 residues. CDR1 is DFQATT and CDR2 is SNEGSKA in the germline V gene (reference sequence). Trimming took 6 bases from V and 5 from J, leaving 13 bases between them. The CDR3: CSAEGHLNEKLFF. CDR3 sequence (DNA): TGCAGTGCAGAGGGACACCTCAATGAAAAACTGTTTTTT.

This clonotype was recorded many times. The chain uses TRBV5-1 and TRBJ2-3, with D possibly called TRBD1 or TRBD2 (6 bases each). The CDR3 is made up of 14 amino acids. The V and J ends lost 2 bases and 5 bases respectively, with 12 bases between them. The germline V gene encodes CDR1 SGHRS and CDR2 YFSETQ. The CDR3 region is CASSFAGGEDTQYF. The CDR3 coding sequence is TGCGCCAGCAGCTTTGCCGGGGGCGAAGATACGCAGTATTTT. The complete variable domain, with remaining parts taken from reference TRBV5-1 and TRBJ2-3, reads KAGVTQTPRYLIKTRGQQVTLSCSPISGHRSVSWYQQTPGQGLQFLFEYFSETQRNKGNFPGRFSGRQFSNSRSEMNVSTLELGDSALYLCASSFAGGEDTQYFGPGTRLTVL.

This clonotype turned up a few times. The chain couples TRBV27 to TRBJ1-2; 9 nucleotides match TRBD1. Germline CDR1 MNHEY, CDR2 SMNVEV (reference sequence). Trimming removed 5 bases from V and 4 bases from J; junction bases left unmatched: 11. The length of the CDR3 is 16 residues. Here the CDR3 DNA reads TGTGCCAGCAGTCCCGGGACAGGGCGGTCGGTCTATGGCTACACCTTC. It yields the protein CASSPGTGRSVYGYTF.

In its sample, this clonotype was seen a few times. The chain recombines TRBV7-8 with TRBJ2-1; TRBD2 matches at 10 bases. Germline V gene sequence: CDR1 SGHVS, CDR2 FQNEAQ. Trimming took 5 bases from V and 8 from J; bases not matched to a gene: 9. The CDR3 covers 15 residues. The CDR3 is CASSPQRGGLYEQFF. As DNA, the CDR3 is TGTGCCAGCAGCCCTCAGCGGGGGGGCCTCTATGAGCAGTTCTTC.

This clonotype was seen more than once but under ten times. The chain joins TRBV30 to TRBJ1-6; 7 positions agree with TRBD1. V dropped 5 bases and J dropped 4; count of bases not matched to a gene: 8. CDR1 is GTSNPN, CDR2 SVGIG, per germline (reference sequence). This CDR3 is built from 15 residues. The CDR3 spells CAWAALQGYNSPLHF. CDR3 bases: TGTGCCTGGGCGGCATTACAGGGGTATAATTCACCCCTCCACTTT.

This clonotype was detected many times. V usage is TRBV20-1 and J usage is TRBJ1-2; TRBD1 is a possible D gene (5 bases). CDR1 and CDR2 from the germline V gene are DFQATT and SNEGSKA (reference sequence). Trimming shortened V by 4 bases and J by 5 bases, and 20 bases separated the two germline ends. The CDR3 has 15 residues. CDR3 residues: CSATLRGSSMYGYTF. CDR3 nucleotide sequence: TGCAGTGCTACACTCCGGGGCTCCTCTATGTATGGCTACACCTTC.

The J gene is TRBJ1-6, the V gene TRBV11-2, with no clear D. In germline, CDR1 is SGHAT, CDR2 FQNNGV. V was shortened by 5 bases and J by 7 bases, with 9 bases between the two germline ends. This CDR3 is 13 amino acids long. The CDR3 spells CASSPVKNSPLHF. The DNA for the CDR3 is TGTGCCAGCAGCCCCGTGAAAAATTCACCCCTCCACTTT.

The table lists this clonotype with a few counts. The V and J genes are TRBV25-1 and TRBJ2-1; tentative D call: TRBD2 (6 bases). CDR1 and CDR2 (germline): MGHDK, SYGVNS. This CDR3 has 14 amino acids. The ends were cut back, 4 bases at V and 5 bases at J, with 12 bases in the middle. The CDR3 region has the DNA TGTGCCAGCAGTGGCGGGACGGCCAACAATGAGCAGTTCTTC. Protein product: CASSGGTANNEQFF. Looking up the rest from reference TRBV25-1 and TRBJ2-1 gives the full variable domain: EADIYQTPRYLVIGTGKKITLECSQTMGHDKMYWYQQDPGMELHLIHYSYGVNSTEKGDLSSESTVSRIRTEHFPLTLESARPSHTSQYLCASSGGTANNEQFFGPGTRLTVL.

This clonotype appeared a few times. The chain has TRBV5-4 and TRBJ2-5; D is tentatively TRBD1 or TRBD2 (6 bases each). The CDR3 spans 14 residues. CDR1 is SGHNT, CDR2 YYREEE, per germline (reference sequence). Trimming stripped 4 bases from V and 2 bases from J, with 12 bases between. CDR3 in amino acids: CASSQRRGQETQYF. The CDR3 DNA reads TGTGCCAGCAGCCAACGGAGGGGGCAAGAGACCCAGTACTTC. Full variable domain (missing parts from reference TRBV5-4 and TRBJ2-5): ETGVTQSPTHLIKTRGQQVTLRCSSQSGHNTVSWYQQALGQGPQFIFQYYREEENGRGNFPPRFSGLQFPNYSSELNVNALELDDSALYLCASSQRRGQETQYFGPGTRLLVL.

This clonotype appeared a few times. The genes are TRBV12-3 or TRBV12-4 and TRBJ2-7; D may be TRBD1 (6 bases). The V end was cut by 5 bases, the J end by 5 bases, with 10 bases between. The CDR3 is made up of 12 amino acids. The DNA of the CDR3 is TGTGCCAGCAGTCCACAGGGTCACGAGCAGTACTTC. It yields the protein CASSPQGHEQYF.

This clonotype has a handful of counts. The rearrangement joins TRBV4-3 to TRBJ2-7; D could derive from TRBD1 or TRBD2 (5 bases each). V lost 4 bases and J 3 bases, leaving 10 bases between the germline ends. Germline V gene sequence: CDR1 LGHNA, CDR2 YSLEER. The CDR3 extends over 13 amino acids. The CDR3 DNA is TGCGCCAGCAGCCCCGGGACGGACTACGAGCAGTACTTC. Its translation: CASSPGTDYEQYF.

This clonotype was recorded a few times. The chain links TRBV12-3 or TRBV12-4 to TRBJ1-4; D is uncertain. The V gene lost 3 bases and the J gene lost 3 bases, with 8 bases spanning the gap. This CDR3 has 14 residues. This CDR3 reads CASSLGTPNEKLFF. DNA for the CDR3: TGTGCCAGCAGTTTGGGCACTCCTAATGAAAAACTGTTTTTT.

Only a few counts were recorded for this clonotype. The rearrangement links TRBV6-5 to TRBJ1-5; D possibly corresponds to TRBD1 (6 bases). CDR1 and CDR2 (germline): MNHEY, SVGAGI. Trimming cost V 5 bases and J 4 bases, with 9 bases left between them. The CDR3 sequence is 13 residues long. Here the CDR3 reads CASSRGRNQPQHF. CDR3 bases: TGTGCCAGCAGTAGGGGGAGGAATCAGCCCCAGCATTTT.

This clonotype has just a few counts. The chain carries TRBV25-1 and TRBJ2-2; possibly TRBD1 for D (6 bases). Trimming took off 5 bases at V and 3 bases at J, with 10 bases between the two ends. Germline V lookup: CDR1 MGHDK, CDR2 SYGVNS. The CDR3 consists of 14 residues. DNA for the CDR3: TGTGCCAGCAGTTACAGGGTCGACACCGGGGAGCTGTTTTTT. Protein sequence: CASSYRVDTGELFF.

V is TRBV11-2 and J is TRBJ2-1; TRBD1 matches at 11 bases. The germline CDR1 and CDR2 sequences are SGHAT and FQNNGV. The CDR3 has 17 residues. Trimming cost V 3 bases and J 3 bases; bases outside gene matches: 7. CDR3 sequence: CASSFRGQGAGYNEQFF. Here the CDR3 DNA reads TGTGCCAGCAGCTTCAGAGGACAGGGGGCGGGCTACAATGAGCAGTTCTTC. Variable domain in full (rest from reference TRBV11-2 and TRBJ2-1): EAGVAQSPRYKIIEKRQSVAFWCNPISGHATLYWYQQILGQGPKLLIQFQNNGVVDDSQLPKDRFSAERLKGVDSTLKIQPAKLEDSAVYLCASSFRGQGAGYNEQFFGPGTRLTVL.

In its sample, this clonotype was seen many times. The chain couples TRBV7-9 to TRBJ2-3; weak D call: TRBD1 (5 bases). The CDR3 spans 15 residues. Trimming shortened V by 1 base and J by 2 bases, and 10 bases separated the two germline ends. Per the germline V gene, CDR1 is SEHNR and CDR2 is FQNEAQ (reference sequence). CDR3 coding DNA: TGTGCCAGCAGCTTAGGGGTAGGGGACACAGATACGCAGTATTTT. It codes for CASSLGVGDTDTQYF.

The rearrangement uses TRBV20-1 and TRBJ2-1, with 14 nucleotides matching TRBD2. V shed 2 bases, J shed 9 bases, and the junction held 15 bases outside the gene matches. The CDR3 has 18 amino acids. The germline gives CDR1 DFQATT, CDR2 SNEGSKA (reference sequence). CDR3 amino acids: CSARSGLAGVRLGSEQFF. The CDR3 DNA reads as TGCAGTGCTAGATCGGGACTAGCGGGAGTCCGTCTTGGTAGTGAGCAGTTCTTC.

This clonotype was picked up many times. The V gene is TRBV7-2, the J gene TRBJ2-5, with 11 bases that match TRBD2. V shed 5 bases and J 4 bases; nucleotides not matched to a gene: 9. The germline gives CDR1 SGHTA, CDR2 FQGNSA. This CDR3 has 16 residues. The CDR3 here is CASSLIAGGPAETQYF. Here the CDR3 DNA reads TGTGCCAGCAGCCTTATAGCGGGAGGGCCCGCAGAGACCCAGTACTTC. The full variable domain, in which reference TRBV7-2 and TRBJ2-5 provide the parts outside the CDR3, is GAGVSQSPSNKVTEKGKDVELRCDPISGHTALYWYRQSLGQGLEFLIYFQGNSAPDKSGLPSDRFSAERTGGSVSTLTIQRTQQEDSAVYLCASSLIAGGPAETQYFGPGTRLLVL.

This clonotype was seen a few times. The chain combines TRBV30 with TRBJ1-5; no reliable D call. Trimming took 2 bases from V and 2 from J, leaving 7 bases between them. The CDR3 runs to 13 residues. The germline V gene has CDR1 GTSNPN and CDR2 SVGIG (reference sequence). For the CDR3, the DNA is TGTGCCTGGAGTACCCAACGCAATCAGCCCCAGCATTTT. Translating it yields CAWSTQRNQPQHF.

This clonotype came up many times. The rearrangement links TRBV20-1 to TRBJ1-1, with D possibly being TRBD1 (6 bases). The V end lost 2 bases, the J end lost 6 bases, and 13 bases lay between the germline ends. Germline V gene lookup returns CDR1 DFQATT and CDR2 SNEGSKA (reference sequence). The CDR3 length is 13 residues. The chain's CDR3 is CSARLRGRSEAFF. CDR3 nucleotides: TGCAGTGCTAGACTCCGGGGGCGGTCTGAAGCTTTCTTT.

A few counts support this clonotype. This chain connects TRBV11-2 to TRBJ2-1; perhaps D is TRBD1 or TRBD2 (6 bases each). The V end was cut by 5 bases, the J end by 7 bases, with 15 bases between. Germline lookup yields CDR1 SGHAT and CDR2 FQNNGV. The CDR3 loop spans 14 amino acids. CDR3 residues: CASSPGAVNNEQFF. In DNA form, the CDR3 reads TGTGCCAGCAGCCCGGGGGCAGTTAATAATGAGCAGTTCTTC.